This record covers a single TCR beta chain. As yet, its antigen is unknown. This sample is drawn from a study of T cell responses to AZD1222 COVID-19 vaccine. Study-wide results and caveats: Sampling captured repertoires only after the peak T cell response.

The assay was immunoSEQ multiplex PCR, and TCRdb's table has in-frame clones only and misses some. The sample lists some 130,000 clones; over 75% were seen once. Sequenced material: peripheral blood, taken on day 0 of AZD1222 vaccination. This clonotype was obtained from an adult in good health.

The CDR3 DNA is TGTGCCAGCAGCGTAGCCCTTAACACTGAAGCTTTCTTT. Its protein product is CASSVALNTEAFF. The chain carries TRBV9 and TRBJ1-1; D is uncertain. The V and J ends lost 0 bases and 2 bases respectively, with 5 bases between them. This CDR3 comprises 13 residues. Germline V gene data show CDR1 as SGDLS and CDR2 as YYNGEE.